This TCR beta chain was captured in a study of radiotherapy plus CTLA-4 blockade in lung cancer (dated by TCRdb to the late 2010s). With regard to the full study: Among enrolled patients, around 20% had an objective response and roughly 31% reached disease control.

In this study, focal radiation therapy paired with CTLA-4 blockade (ipilimumab) was tested in patients who had chemo-refractory metastatic non-small-cell lung cancer. Overall study results and their limits: After treatment with radiotherapy and ipilimumab, TCR clones that originated in tumors expanded in peripheral blood. The strongest predictors of response, as reported, were early dynamic changes in blood T cell clones along with a rise in serum interferon-beta after radiation.

Libraries were constructed by the immunoSEQ multiplex PCR assay. TCRdb re-hosts the immuneACCESS table, in-frame sequences only. Its copies lack some clones; in the studies checked, an unresolved V gene accounts for under half of them, and the cause for the rest is not known. Within this sample are under 110,000 clones, with more than 75% of them counted one time only. The ten largest make up about 2.2% of the sample. About this clone: It has no known antigen specificity. It has no much larger one-base neighbor in the sample; base qualities were not kept.

At the junction V is shortened by 2 bases and J by 6 bases, with 8 bases in between. Its CDR3 holds 12 amino acids, cysteine through phenylalanine. The sequence is cut down to CDR3 DNA, 36 bases in frame from base 1. The CDR1 and CDR2 encoded by the germline V gene are MDHEN and SYDVKM. This sequence uses TRBV28 and TRBJ2-7; D gene: possibly TRBD2, on 5 matching bases. The sequenced sample was peripheral blood, obtained from a patient treated with radiotherapy plus ipilimumab. The TCR was taken from a human donor with non-small cell lung cancer that progressed on radiotherapy plus ipilimumab. Some clones in this sample may be carry-over from other donors' samples. CDR3 sequence: CASSLIGVEQYF. The nucleotides read TGTGCCAGCAGTTTAATCGGGGTCGAGCAGTACTTC.